A single sample is the source of the 7 T cell receptor beta chains below, sequenced in a study of T cell responses to AZD1222 COVID-19 vaccine. The method was immunoSEQ multiplex PCR; TCRdb's version includes in-frame clones alone and lacks a portion of them. The sample includes some 100,000 clones, around 87% of them seen just once. The input for sequencing was peripheral blood, taken on day 0 of MenACWY control vaccination. These receptors all come from an adult in good health.

The chain has TRBV19 and TRBJ2-5, with 9 bases that match TRBD1. CDR1 LNHDA and CDR2 SQIVND come from the germline V gene (reference sequence). CDR3 length equals 13 residues. After removal of 6 bases from V and 6 bases from J, the junction contained 5 bases not matched to a gene. CDR3 in amino acids: CASSPQGAKTQYF. The CDR3 coding sequence is TGTGCCAGTAGCCCACAGGGGGCGAAGACCCAGTACTTC.

This clone appeared a single time. This rearrangement joins TRBV28 to TRBJ1-1; D is possibly TRBD1 (5 bases). CDR3 length equals 13 residues. Germline CDR1 MDHEN, CDR2 SYDVKM. Trimming took 3 bases from V and 1 from J, leaving 6 bases between them. CDR3 sequence: CASSFGGNTEAFF. The CDR3 region has the DNA TGTGCCAGCAGTTTCGGGGGGAACACTGAAGCTTTCTTT.

This chain joins TRBV5-5 and TRBJ2-7, with D possibly being TRBD1 or TRBD2 (5 bases each). Germline CDR1 is SGHKS and CDR2 is YYEKEE (reference sequence). CDR3 size: 14 residues. V was pared by 4 bases and J by 2 bases, with 13 bases between. The CDR3 nucleotides are TGTGCCAGCAGCGGGGTTGGGGGAGCCTACGAGCAGTACTTC. This gives the protein CASSGVGGAYEQYF.

J is TRBJ1-2 and V is TRBV6-1; D is ambiguous. The CDR3 length is 16 residues. Germline V gene sequence: CDR1 MNHNS, CDR2 SASEGT. The germline V and J ends were trimmed by 0 bases and 4 bases, with 15 bases remaining between them. CDR3 protein: CASSEALGQAGYGYTF. As DNA, the CDR3 is TGTGCCAGCAGTGAAGCGCTAGGGCAGGCGGGCTATGGCTACACCTTC.

The V call is TRBV30, the J call TRBJ1-5, with no clear D. Germline V CDR1 and CDR2: GTSNPN, SVGIG (reference sequence). Trimming stripped 1 base from V and 1 base from J, with 8 bases between. The CDR3 covers 14 residues. The CDR3: CAWSEGLSNQPQHF. The CDR3 DNA follows: TGTGCCTGGAGTGAAGGGCTGAGCAATCAGCCCCAGCATTTT.

The chain recombines TRBV19 with TRBJ2-7, with 7 bases fitting TRBD1. The germline V gene has CDR1 LNHDA and CDR2 SQIVND (reference sequence). V shed 4 bases, J shed 2 bases, and the junction held 5 bases outside the gene matches. The CDR3 extends over 14 amino acids. This CDR3 is CASSKTGETYEQYF. The CDR3 DNA sequence: TGTGCCAGTAGTAAAACAGGGGAAACCTACGAGCAGTACTTC. Based on the CDR3 plus reference TRBV19 and TRBJ2-7, the full variable domain is DGGITQSPKYLFRKEGQNVTLSCEQNLNHDAMYWYRQDPGQGLRLIYYSQIVNDFQKGDIAEGYSVSREKKESFPLTVTSAQKNPTAFYLCASSKTGETYEQYFGPGTRLTVT.

The V and J genes are TRBV4-2 and TRBJ1-5; 7 nucleotides match TRBD1. The junction had 9 bases not matched to a gene; V was cut back by 4 bases and J by 6 bases. Germline CDR1 and CDR2: LGHNA and YNFKEQ. The CDR3 is 15 residues long. The CDR3 DNA reads as TGTGCCAGCAGCCGAGAAGCAGGGGGAGTTCAGCCCCAGCATTTT. It yields the protein CASSREAGGVQPQHF.